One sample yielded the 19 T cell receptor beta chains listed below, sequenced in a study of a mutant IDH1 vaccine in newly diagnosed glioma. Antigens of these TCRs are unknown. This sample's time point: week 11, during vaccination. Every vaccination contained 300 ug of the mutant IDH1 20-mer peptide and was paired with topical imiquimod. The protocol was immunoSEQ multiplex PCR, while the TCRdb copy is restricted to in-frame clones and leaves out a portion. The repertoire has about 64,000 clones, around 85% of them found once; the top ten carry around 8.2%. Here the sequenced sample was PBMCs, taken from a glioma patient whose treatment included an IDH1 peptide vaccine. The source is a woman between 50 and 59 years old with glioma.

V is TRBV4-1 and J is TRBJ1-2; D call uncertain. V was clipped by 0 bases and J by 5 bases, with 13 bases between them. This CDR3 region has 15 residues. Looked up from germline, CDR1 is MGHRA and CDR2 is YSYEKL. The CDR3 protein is CASSQDGNRDYGYTF. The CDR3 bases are TGCGCCAGCAGCCAAGATGGGAACAGAGATTATGGCTACACCTTC.

CDR3 nucleotides: TGTGCCAGCAGTGATCCCCTCCTCGGGACAGATACCTACGAGCAGTACTTC. As protein: CASSDPLLGTDTYEQYF. The chain uses TRBV2 and TRBJ2-7, with 7 bases lining up with TRBD1. The ends lost 3 bases at V and 2 bases at J; junction bases unmatched: 13. The germline V gene has CDR1 SNHLY and CDR2 FYNNEI. This CDR3 is built from 17 residues.

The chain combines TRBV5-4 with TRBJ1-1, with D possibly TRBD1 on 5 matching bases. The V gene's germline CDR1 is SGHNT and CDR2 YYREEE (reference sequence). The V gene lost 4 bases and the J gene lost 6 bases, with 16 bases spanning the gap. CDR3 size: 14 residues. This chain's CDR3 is CASSLPLRGAEAFF. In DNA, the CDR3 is TGTGCCAGCAGCCTTCCGCTCCGGGGCGCTGAAGCTTTCTTT.

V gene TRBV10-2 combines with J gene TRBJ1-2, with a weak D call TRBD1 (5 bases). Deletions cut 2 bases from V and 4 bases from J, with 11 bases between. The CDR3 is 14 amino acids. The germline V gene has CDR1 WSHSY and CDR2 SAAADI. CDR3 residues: CASSETDSIYGYTF. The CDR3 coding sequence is TGCGCCAGCAGTGAGACAGACAGTATCTATGGCTACACCTTC.

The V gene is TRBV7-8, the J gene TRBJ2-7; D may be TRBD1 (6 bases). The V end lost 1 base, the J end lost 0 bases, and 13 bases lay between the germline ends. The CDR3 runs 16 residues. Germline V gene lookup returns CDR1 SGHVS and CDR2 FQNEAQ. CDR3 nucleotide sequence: TGTGCCAGCAGCTTAGACCCGGACAGAAGCTCCTACGAGCAGTACTTC. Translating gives CASSLDPDRSSYEQYF.

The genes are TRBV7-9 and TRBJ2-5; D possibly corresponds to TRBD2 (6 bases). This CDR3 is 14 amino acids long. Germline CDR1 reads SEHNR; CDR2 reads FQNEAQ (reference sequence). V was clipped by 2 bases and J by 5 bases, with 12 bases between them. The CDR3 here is CASSLSGGLETQYF. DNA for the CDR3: TGTGCCAGCAGCTTATCTGGGGGGTTGGAGACCCAGTACTTC.

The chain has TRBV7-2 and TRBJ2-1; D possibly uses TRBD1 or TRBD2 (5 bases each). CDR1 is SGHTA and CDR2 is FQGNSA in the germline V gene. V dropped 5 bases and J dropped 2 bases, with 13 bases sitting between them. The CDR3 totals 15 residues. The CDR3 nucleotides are TGTGCCAGCAGCGATTCCGGGACGGCCTACAATGAGCAGTTCTTC. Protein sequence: CASSDSGTAYNEQFF.

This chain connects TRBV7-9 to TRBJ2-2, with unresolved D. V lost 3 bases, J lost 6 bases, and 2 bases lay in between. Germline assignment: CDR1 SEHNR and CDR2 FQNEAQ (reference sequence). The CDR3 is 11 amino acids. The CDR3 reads CASSLPGELFF. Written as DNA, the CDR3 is TGTGCCAGCAGCTTGCCCGGGGAGCTGTTTTTT.

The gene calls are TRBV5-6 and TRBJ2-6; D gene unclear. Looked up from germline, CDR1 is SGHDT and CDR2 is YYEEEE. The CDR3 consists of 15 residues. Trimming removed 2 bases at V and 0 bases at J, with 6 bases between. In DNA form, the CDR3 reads TGTGCCAGCAGCTTAGTGGGCTCTGGGGCCAACGTCCTGACTTTC. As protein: CASSLVGSGANVLTF.

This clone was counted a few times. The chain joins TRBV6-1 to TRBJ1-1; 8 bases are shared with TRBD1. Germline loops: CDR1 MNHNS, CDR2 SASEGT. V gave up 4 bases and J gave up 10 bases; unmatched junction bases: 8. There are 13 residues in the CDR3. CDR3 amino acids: CASSVSQGAVAFF. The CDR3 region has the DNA TGTGCCAGCAGTGTATCCCAGGGGGCGGTAGCTTTCTTT.

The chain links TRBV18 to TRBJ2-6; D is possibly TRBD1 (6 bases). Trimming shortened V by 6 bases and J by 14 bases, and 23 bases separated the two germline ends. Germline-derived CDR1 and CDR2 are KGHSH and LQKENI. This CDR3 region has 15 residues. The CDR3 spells CASSQDRTSVSILTF. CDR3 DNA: TGTGCCAGCTCGCAAGACAGGACTTCAGTCAGTATCCTGACTTTC.

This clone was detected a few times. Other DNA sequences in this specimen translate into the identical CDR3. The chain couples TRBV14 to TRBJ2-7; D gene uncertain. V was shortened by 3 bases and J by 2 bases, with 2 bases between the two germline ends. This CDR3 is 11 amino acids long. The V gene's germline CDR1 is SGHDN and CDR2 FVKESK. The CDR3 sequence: CASSHTYEQYF. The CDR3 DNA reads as TGTGCCAGCAGCCACACCTACGAGCAGTACTTC. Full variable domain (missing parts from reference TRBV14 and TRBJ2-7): EAGVTQFPSHSVIEKGQTVTLRCDPISGHDNLYWYRRVMGKEIKFLLHFVKESKQDESGMPNNRFLAERTGGTYSTLKVQPAELEDSGVYFCASSHTYEQYFGPGTRLTVT.

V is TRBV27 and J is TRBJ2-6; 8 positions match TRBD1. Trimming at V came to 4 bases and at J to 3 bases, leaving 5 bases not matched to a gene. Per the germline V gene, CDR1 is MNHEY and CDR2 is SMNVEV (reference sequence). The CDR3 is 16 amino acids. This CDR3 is CASSSRGLSGANVLTF. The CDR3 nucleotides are TGTGCCAGCAGTTCCAGGGGGCTAAGTGGGGCCAACGTCCTGACTTTC.

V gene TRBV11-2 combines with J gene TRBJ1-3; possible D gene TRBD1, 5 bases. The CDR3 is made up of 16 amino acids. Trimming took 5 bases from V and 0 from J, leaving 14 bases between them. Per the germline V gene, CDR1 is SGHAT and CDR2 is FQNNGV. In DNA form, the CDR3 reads TGTGCCAGCAGCCGCCCCCCGGGACCCTCTGGAAACACCATATATTTT. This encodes CASSRPPGPSGNTIYF. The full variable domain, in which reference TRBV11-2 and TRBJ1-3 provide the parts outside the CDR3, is EAGVAQSPRYKIIEKRQSVAFWCNPISGHATLYWYQQILGQGPKLLIQFQNNGVVDDSQLPKDRFSAERLKGVDSTLKIQPAKLEDSAVYLCASSRPPGPSGNTIYFGEGSWLTVV.

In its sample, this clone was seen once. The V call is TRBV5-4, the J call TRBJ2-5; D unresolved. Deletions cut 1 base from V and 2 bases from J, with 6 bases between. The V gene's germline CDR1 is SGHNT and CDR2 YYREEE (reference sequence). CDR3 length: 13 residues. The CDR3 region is CASSLNVQETQYF. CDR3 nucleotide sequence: TGTGCCAGCAGCTTGAACGTGCAAGAGACCCAGTACTTC. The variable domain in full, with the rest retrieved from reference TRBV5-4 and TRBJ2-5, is ETGVTQSPTHLIKTRGQQVTLRCSSQSGHNTVSWYQQALGQGPQFIFQYYREEENGRGNFPPRFSGLQFPNYSSELNVNALELDDSALYLCASSLNVQETQYFGPGTRLLVL.

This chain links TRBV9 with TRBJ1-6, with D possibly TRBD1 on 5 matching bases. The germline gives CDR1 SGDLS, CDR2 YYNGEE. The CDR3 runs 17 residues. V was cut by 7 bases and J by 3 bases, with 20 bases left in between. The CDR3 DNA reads TGTGCCAGCGGCCGGGGGTTGGGAGGTGACTATAATTCACCCCTCCACTTT. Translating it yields CASGRGLGGDYNSPLHF.

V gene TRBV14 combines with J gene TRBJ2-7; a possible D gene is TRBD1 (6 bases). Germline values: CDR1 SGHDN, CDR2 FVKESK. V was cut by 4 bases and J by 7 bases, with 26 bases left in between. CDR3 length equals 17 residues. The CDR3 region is CASSPYPQGPSLSEQYF. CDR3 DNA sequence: TGTGCCAGCAGCCCTTACCCTCAGGGGCCCTCCCTCTCAGAGCAGTACTTC.

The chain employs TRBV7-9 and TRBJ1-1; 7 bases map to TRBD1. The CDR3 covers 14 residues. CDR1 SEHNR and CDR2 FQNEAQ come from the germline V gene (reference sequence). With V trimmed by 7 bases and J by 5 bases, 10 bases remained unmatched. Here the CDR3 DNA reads TGTGCCAGCACCCACCCGGGACAGAGGACTGAAGCTTTCTTT. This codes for CASTHPGQRTEAFF.

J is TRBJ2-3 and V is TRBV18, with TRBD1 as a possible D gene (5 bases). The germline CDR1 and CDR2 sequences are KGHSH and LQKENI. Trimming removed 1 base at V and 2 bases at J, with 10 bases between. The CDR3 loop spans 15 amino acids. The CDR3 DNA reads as TGTGCCAGCTCACCACTTGGACACCACACAGATACGCAGTATTTT. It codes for CASSPLGHHTDTQYF.